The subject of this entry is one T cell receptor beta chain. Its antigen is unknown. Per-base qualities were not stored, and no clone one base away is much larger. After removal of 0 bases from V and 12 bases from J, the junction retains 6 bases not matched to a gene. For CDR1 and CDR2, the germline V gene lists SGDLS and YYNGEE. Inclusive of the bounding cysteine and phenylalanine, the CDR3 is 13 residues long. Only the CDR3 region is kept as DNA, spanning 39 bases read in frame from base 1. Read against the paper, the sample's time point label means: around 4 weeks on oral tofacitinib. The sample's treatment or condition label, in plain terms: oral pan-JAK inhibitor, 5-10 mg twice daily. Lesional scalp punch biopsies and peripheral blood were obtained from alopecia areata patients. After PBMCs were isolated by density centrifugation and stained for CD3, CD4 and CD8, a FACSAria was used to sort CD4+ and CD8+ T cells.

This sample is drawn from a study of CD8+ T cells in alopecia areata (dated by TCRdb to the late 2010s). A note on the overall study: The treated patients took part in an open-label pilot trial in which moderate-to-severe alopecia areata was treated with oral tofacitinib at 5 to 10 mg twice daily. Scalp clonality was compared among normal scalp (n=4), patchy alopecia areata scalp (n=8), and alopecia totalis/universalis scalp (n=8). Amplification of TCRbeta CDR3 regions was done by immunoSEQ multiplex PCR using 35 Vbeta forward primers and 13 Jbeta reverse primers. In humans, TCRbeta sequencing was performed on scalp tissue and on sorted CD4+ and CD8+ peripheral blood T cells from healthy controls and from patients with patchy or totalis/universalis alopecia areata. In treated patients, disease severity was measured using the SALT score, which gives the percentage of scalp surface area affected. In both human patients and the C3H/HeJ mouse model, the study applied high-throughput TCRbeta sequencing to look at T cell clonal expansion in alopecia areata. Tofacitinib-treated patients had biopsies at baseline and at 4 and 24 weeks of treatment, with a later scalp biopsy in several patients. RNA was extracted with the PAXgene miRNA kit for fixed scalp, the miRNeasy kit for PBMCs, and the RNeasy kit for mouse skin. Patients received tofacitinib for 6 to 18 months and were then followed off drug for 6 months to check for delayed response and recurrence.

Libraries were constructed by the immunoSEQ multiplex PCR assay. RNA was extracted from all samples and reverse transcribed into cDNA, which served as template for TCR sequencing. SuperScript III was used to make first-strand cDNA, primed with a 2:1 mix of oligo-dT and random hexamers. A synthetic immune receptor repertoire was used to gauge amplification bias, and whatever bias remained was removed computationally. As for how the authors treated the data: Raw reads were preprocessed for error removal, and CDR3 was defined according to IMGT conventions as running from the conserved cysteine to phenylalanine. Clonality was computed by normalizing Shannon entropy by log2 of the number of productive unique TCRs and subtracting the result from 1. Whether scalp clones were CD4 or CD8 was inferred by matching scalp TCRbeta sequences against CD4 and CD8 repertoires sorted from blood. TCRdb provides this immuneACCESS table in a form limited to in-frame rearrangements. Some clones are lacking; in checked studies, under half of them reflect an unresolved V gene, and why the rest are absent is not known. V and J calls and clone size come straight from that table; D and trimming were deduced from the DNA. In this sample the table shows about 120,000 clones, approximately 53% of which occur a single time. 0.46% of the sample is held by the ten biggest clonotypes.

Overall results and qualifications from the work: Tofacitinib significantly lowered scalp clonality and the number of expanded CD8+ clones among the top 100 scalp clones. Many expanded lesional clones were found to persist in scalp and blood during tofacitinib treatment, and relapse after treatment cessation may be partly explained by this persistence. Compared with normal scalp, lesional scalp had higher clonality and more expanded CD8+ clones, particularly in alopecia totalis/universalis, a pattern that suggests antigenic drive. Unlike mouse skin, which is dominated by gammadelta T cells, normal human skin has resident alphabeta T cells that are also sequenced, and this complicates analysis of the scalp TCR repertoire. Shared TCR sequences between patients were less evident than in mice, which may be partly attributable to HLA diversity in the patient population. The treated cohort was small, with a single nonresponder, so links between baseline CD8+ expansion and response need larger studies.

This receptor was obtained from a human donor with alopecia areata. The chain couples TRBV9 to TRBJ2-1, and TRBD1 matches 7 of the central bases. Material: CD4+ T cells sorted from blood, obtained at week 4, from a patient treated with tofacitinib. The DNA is TGTGCCAGCAGCGTAGGGACAGGTGCGGTGCAGTTCTTC. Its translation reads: CASSVGTGAVQFF.